The sample holds many counts of the clone carrying this T cell receptor beta chain. The antigen remains undetermined. The data stem from a study of response to subunit inactivated influenza vaccine. General study results and limits: Each seasonal influenza vaccination recruits few new T cells, the authors suggested.

The V end was cut by 7 bases, the J end by 1 base, with 10 bases between. The CDR3 consists of 13 residues. The germline V gene encodes CDR1 SNHLY and CDR2 FYNNEI. TCRdb reprocessed the RT-PCR reads with MiXCR, giving one entry per CDR3 protein. The data contain more than 700,000 distinct CDR3 sequences, 21% of them singletons. The chain recombines TRBV2 with TRBJ1-1; D remains ambiguous. This specimen was PBMCs from blood, taken more than 4 days after vaccination. The sequence came from a man aged 45-65 years who received an inactivated influenza vaccine. The CDR3 reads CASNGQPNTEAFF. The CDR3 DNA reads as TGTGCCAGCAATGGCCAGCCGAACACTGAAGCTTTCTTT.